A selection of T cell receptor beta chains follows, all from one sample in a study of radiotherapy plus CTLA-4 blockade in lung cancer. TCRdb's copy holds only in-frame clones and misses some; the assay was immunoSEQ multiplex PCR. The table records some 78,000 clones, approximately 86% of them present only once. Sequenced material: peripheral blood, taken from a patient treated with radiotherapy plus ipilimumab. All receptors come from a human donor with non-small cell lung cancer who had stable disease on radiotherapy plus ipilimumab. Each CDR3 is given with its conserved first and last residue. Fields, in order: V gene, clone size, D gene, CDR3 length, J gene, CDR3 DNA, CDR3 protein. D genes are given only for firm matches. Size is omitted from some rows. Given values are once, few, many or a class for expanded clones.

>TRBV28|NA|NA|13|TRBJ2-7
TGTGCCAGCAGTCTTACTACGCGTGGGGAGCAGTACTTC
CASSLTTRGEQYF
>TRBV30|NA|NA|17|TRBJ1-3
TGTGCCTGGAGGAGCTTTCGGGACGGCCACTCTGGAAACACCATATATTTT
CAWRSFRDGHSGNTIYF
>TRBV7-2|NA|NA|14|TRBJ2-3
TGTGCCAGCAGCTTAGGAGGGGGGGTGGATACGCAGTATTTT
CASSLGGGVDTQYF
>TRBV5-1|NA|NA|14|TRBJ1-4
TGCGCCAGCAGCCGGGACCGAAGTAATGAAAAACTGTTTTTT
CASSRDRSNEKLFF
>TRBV19|NA|TRBD1|15|TRBJ1-5
TGTGCCAGTAGTACGGGACAGGGTTCCAATCAGCCCCAGCATTTT
CASSTGQGSNQPQHF
>TRBV6-4|NA|TRBD2|16|TRBJ2-3
TGTGCCAGCAGTGACTCGACTAGCGGGGAGACAGATACGCAGTATTTT
CASSDSTSGETDTQYF
>TRBV5-1|few|NA|13|TRBJ1-2
TGCGCCAGCAGCTTACTGGGGGCGACGAGCTACACCTTC
CASSLLGATSYTF
>TRBV11-2|NA|NA|15|TRBJ2-1
TGTGCCAGCAGCTTAGAGGGATTCTCCTACAATGAGCAGTTCTTC
CASSLEGFSYNEQFF
>TRBV5-1|NA|TRBD2|14|TRBJ2-3
TGCGCCAGCAGCCCTAGCGGGACTACAGATACGCAGTATTTT
CASSPSGTTDTQYF
>TRBV28|NA|NA|15|TRBJ1-1
TGTGCCAGCAGGGTATCGGGGGGGCGCGGTACTGAAGCTTTCTTT
CASRVSGGRGTEAFF
>TRBV27|NA|TRBD2|13|TRBJ2-3
TGTGCCAGCAGTTTAGTAGCGGGGGATACGCAGTATTTT
CASSLVAGDTQYF
>TRBV5-1|NA|TRBD1|17|TRBJ1-5
TGCGCCAGCAGCCCCGGGACAGGGGGTCCCCCCAATCAGCCCCAGCATTTT
CASSPGTGGPPNQPQHF
>TRBV10-3|NA|NA|16|TRBJ1-6
TGTGCCATCAGTGGGGAAACAGGGTTTGGTACTTCACCCCTCCACTTT
CAISGETGFGTSPLHF
>TRBV28|NA|TRBD2|16|TRBJ2-1
TGTGCCAGCGGAACACAGGGACTAGCGGGCTACAATGAGCAGTTCTTC
CASGTQGLAGYNEQFF
>TRBV15|NA|TRBD1|16|TRBJ1-1
TGTGCCACCAGCAGAGAAAAGGGGGCGAGGAACACTGAAGCTTTCTTT
CATSREKGARNTEAFF
>TRBV7-3|NA|TRBD1|15|TRBJ1-2
TGTGCCAGCAGCCAAGGGGGCGAAGCTAACTATGGCTACACCTTC
CASSQGGEANYGYTF
>TRBV27|NA|TRBD2|15|TRBJ2-7
TGTGCCAGCAGACAAGACTGGCGGGAGGGGTACGAGCAGTACTTC
CASRQDWREGYEQYF
>TRBV20-1|NA|NA|11|TRBJ2-3
TGCAGTGCTAGCAGGACAGATACGCAGTATTTT
CSASRTDTQYF
>TRBV4-2|NA|NA|15|TRBJ2-5
TGTGCCAGCAGCCAATCCCGCGGGGGCGGGGAGACCCAGTACTTC
CASSQSRGGGETQYF
>TRBV7-3|NA|NA|16|TRBJ2-2
TGTGCCAGCAGCTCTCAGGGACGGGCGAACACCGGGGAGCTGTTTTTT
CASSSQGRANTGELFF
>TRBV27|NA|NA|15|TRBJ1-1
TGTGCCAGCAGTTTAGCGGGGGTTGGGAACACTGAAGCTTTCTTT
CASSLAGVGNTEAFF
>TRBV28|once|NA|10|TRBJ2-7
TGTGCCAGCAGCGCACTCGAGCAGCACTTC
CASSALEQHF
>TRBV29-1|NA|NA|12|TRBJ1-2
TGCAGCGTTGAACCAGGGAACTATGGCTACACCTTC
CSVEPGNYGYTF
>TRBV6-5|NA|TRBD2|16|TRBJ2-3
TGTGCCAGCAGTTACCAAGCGGGGGGGCCGACGGATACGCAGTATTTT
CASSYQAGGPTDTQYF
>TRBV28|NA|NA|14|TRBJ2-7
TGTGCCAGCAGTTTGGGGACACAGGTCTACGAGCAGTACTTC
CASSLGTQVYEQYF
>TRBV7-3|few|NA|11|TRBJ2-7
TGTGCCAGCAGCTTAACAGACGAGCAGTACTTC
CASSLTDEQYF
>TRBV19|NA|TRBD1|15|TRBJ2-2
TGTGCCAGTAGTAGGGACAGGGGGAACACCGGGGAGCTGTTTTTT
CASSRDRGNTGELFF
>TRBV18|NA|NA|16|TRBJ1-3
TGTGCCAGCTCAGCGGGGAAGGAGGGGAGCGGAAACACCATATATTTT
CASSAGKEGSGNTIYF
>TRBV18|NA|NA|12|TRBJ1-2
TGTGCCAGCTCACCCACTACCGATGGCTACACCTTC
CASSPTTDGYTF
>TRBV6-1|NA|TRBD1|14|TRBJ1-5
TGTGCCAGCACGGACAGGGGGCTACAGCAGCCCCAGCATTTT
CASTDRGLQQPQHF
>TRBV5-1|NA|TRBD1|14|TRBJ2-7
TGCGCCAGCAGCTTAGGACAGGGGGCTTACGAGCAGTACTTC
CASSLGQGAYEQYF
>TRBV5-1|few|TRBD1|15|TRBJ1-4
TGCGCCAGCAGCTTGGATCGGGACAGGGGAGAAAAACTGTTTTTT
CASSLDRDRGEKLFF
>TRBV20-1|NA|NA|11|TRBJ1-1
TGCAGTACTACAGTTAACACTGAAGCTTTCTTT
CSTTVNTEAFF